This T cell receptor (beta chain) originates from a study of cytomegalovirus exposure and HLA in healthy donors. This clone was seen more than once but under ten times. What it recognizes is unknown. PCR employed 60 Vbeta and 13 Jbeta primers. Generated by immunoSEQ multiplex PCR, the TCRdb table keeps only in-frame clones and is missing some. Of roughly 260,000 clones in the sample, approximately 84% were seen once. Points from the study as a whole: Per published reports, the classifier diagnosed cytomegalovirus status with high specificity and sensitivity. Analyses of presence/absence relied on an assumption of roughly uniform sequencing depth across donors.

Trimming took 0 bases from V and 2 from J, leaving 6 bases between them. Per germline, CDR1 MNHEY and CDR2 SVGAGI. This CDR3 region has 14 residues. The TCR sequence derives from a woman aged 40 to 50 in good health and CMV-seropositive. The sample was PBMCs. The genes are TRBV6-5 and TRBJ2-3; D ambiguous. The CDR3 bases are TGTGCCAGCAGTTACTCTCAGGTCACAGATACGCAGTATTTT. Translating gives CASSYSQVTDTQYF.